These T cell receptor beta chains were read from a single sample in a study of cytomegalovirus exposure and HLA in healthy donors. The method was immunoSEQ multiplex PCR; TCRdb's version includes in-frame clones alone and lacks a portion of them. The profile shows about 72,000 clones, more than 75% of them singletons. Sequencing was done on a sample of PBMCs. The receptors shown here come from a man between 18 and 35 years old in good health and CMV-seronegative. Each CDR3 is given with its conserved first and last residue. Each record gives: clone size, D gene, J gene, V gene, CDR3 protein, CDR3 DNA. A D gene is named only where the DNA matches it firmly. Only part of the rows carry a size: once, few, many, or a class if the clone is expanded.

NA,NA,TRBJ2-1,TRBV7-3,CASSYRDNEQFF,TGTGCCAGCAGCTACAGGGACAATGAGCAGTTCTTC
NA,NA,TRBJ2-7,TRBV5-6,CASSLPLSEQYF,TGTGCCAGCAGCCTACCGCTGTCCGAGCAGTACTTC
NA,TRBD2,TRBJ2-1,TRBV5-1,CASSLAAGGRDEQFF,TGCGCCAGCAGCTTGGCAGCGGGAGGGCGCGATGAGCAGTTCTTC
NA,TRBD2,TRBJ2-3,TRBV4-3,CASSQELAGVSSGDTQYF,TGCGCCAGCAGCCAAGAACTAGCGGGAGTCTCATCGGGGGATACGCAGTATTTT
NA,NA,TRBJ2-5,TRBV7-8,CASSLYGRAQETQYF,TGTGCCAGCAGCTTATATGGCAGGGCTCAAGAGACCCAGTACTTC
NA,TRBD1,TRBJ2-3,TRBV4-2,CASSQARTGLTDTQYF,TGTGCCAGCAGCCAAGCACGGACAGGGCTCACAGATACGCAGTATTTT
NA,NA,TRBJ2-7,TRBV5-6,CASSLVGGSYEQYF,TGTGCCAGCAGCTTGGTCGGGGGTAGCTACGAGCAGTACTTC
NA,NA,TRBJ1-2,TRBV29-1,CSAGHTANYGYTF,TGCAGCGCCGGACACACAGCTAACTATGGCTACACCTTC
NA,TRBD1,TRBJ1-1,TRBV9,CASSSTHFETGFIGAFF,TGTGCCAGCAGCTCCACCCATTTTGAGACAGGGTTTATTGGAGCTTTCTTT
once,TRBD1,TRBJ2-5,TRBV28,CASSSHQGEETQYF,TGTGCCAGCAGTTCCCATCAGGGGGAAGAGACCCAGTACTTC
NA,NA,TRBJ1-5,TRBV28,CASNKDTGIGNQPQHF,TGTGCCAGCAACAAGGATACAGGGATTGGCAATCAGCCCCAGCATTTT
NA,TRBD1,TRBJ1-6,TRBV28,CASSLPDRVYNSPLHF,TGTGCCAGCAGTTTGCCTGACAGGGTCTATAATTCACCCCTCCACTTT
few,NA,TRBJ2-2,TRBV7-2,CASSLQLNTGELFF,TGTGCCAGCAGCCTACAGCTGAACACCGGGGAGCTGTTTTTT
NA,NA,TRBJ1-1,TRBV6-5,CASSYFLPTGKPEAFF,TGTGCCAGCAGTTACTTTCTCCCGACAGGAAAACCTGAAGCTTTCTTT
NA,TRBD1,TRBJ2-2,TRBV4-3,CASSQQPPGTGNTGELFF,TGCGCCAGCAGCCAACAACCTCCCGGGACAGGGAACACCGGGGAGCTGTTTTTT